The T cell receptor beta chain under discussion was sequenced for a study of patients and donors after allogeneic stem cell transplantation (dated by TCRdb to the early 2020s). This clonotype was observed a handful of times. Its recognized antigen is unknown. It has no much larger one-base neighbor in the sample; base qualities were not kept. The germline V gene sets CDR1 to WSHSY and CDR2 to SAAADI. At the junction V is shortened by 6 bases and J by 2 bases; bases outside the gene matches: 12. Inclusive of the bounding cysteine and phenylalanine, the CDR3 is 17 residues long. The entry retains the CDR3 DNA only, 51 bases that are in frame from base 1. Libraries came from RT-PCR. Instrument used: NextSeq 550. TCRdb trimmed public reads at Q25 via fastp, called clones via MiXCR and kept in-frame beta chains. CDR3 protein duplicates are merged, each entry listing the most common genes and DNA. In all, the sample holds some 230,000 distinct CDR3 sequences, and 13% to 15% of those were seen once. 11% of the sample lies in the top ten.

Sequencing was performed on blood, either unsorted or a sorted T cell fraction (not recorded which). This TCR derives from a human donor who was either an allogeneic HSCT recipient or a stem cell or donor lymphocyte infusion donor (not recorded which). It is not recorded whose cells these are; they may come from a transplant donor. In this chain, TRBV10-2 is recombined with TRBJ2-5; TRBD2 aligns with 10 central bases. The CDR3 loop reads CASSPLLGTSVQETQYF. The nucleotides are TGCGCCAGCAGCCCCCTATTGGGGACTAGCGTTCAAGAGACCCAGTACTTC.